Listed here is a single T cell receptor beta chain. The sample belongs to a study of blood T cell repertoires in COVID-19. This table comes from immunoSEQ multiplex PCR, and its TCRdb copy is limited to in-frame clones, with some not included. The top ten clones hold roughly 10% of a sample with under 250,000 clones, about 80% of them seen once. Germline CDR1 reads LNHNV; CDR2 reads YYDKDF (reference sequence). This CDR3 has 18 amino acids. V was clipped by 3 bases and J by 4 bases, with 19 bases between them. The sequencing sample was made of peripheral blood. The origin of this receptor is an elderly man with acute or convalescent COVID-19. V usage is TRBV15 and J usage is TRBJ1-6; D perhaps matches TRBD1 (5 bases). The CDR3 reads CATSSPGGARLYNSPLHF. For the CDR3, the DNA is TGTGCCACCAGCAGTCCCGGAGGGGCACGCCTTTATAATTCACCCCTCCACTTT.